Sequencing of this T cell receptor beta chain was carried out in a study of blood T cell repertoires in COVID-19. Trimming shortened V by 8 bases and J by 6 bases, and 17 bases separated the two germline ends. CDR1 and CDR2 (germline): SQVTM, ANQGSEA. The CDR3 sequence is 12 residues long. Here immunoSEQ multiplex PCR was the method, and the copy in TCRdb shows in-frame clones only, minus some. The sample carries about 520,000 clones, over 75% recorded once. The chain carries TRBV29-1 and TRBJ2-7, with D maybe TRBD2 (6 bases). What was sequenced was peripheral blood. This receptor was taken from a human donor in a cohort sampled during active COVID-19. CDR3 loop: CSSGTPGVEQYF. The CDR3 bases are TGCAGCTCCGGGACCCCGGGGGTCGAGCAGTACTTC.